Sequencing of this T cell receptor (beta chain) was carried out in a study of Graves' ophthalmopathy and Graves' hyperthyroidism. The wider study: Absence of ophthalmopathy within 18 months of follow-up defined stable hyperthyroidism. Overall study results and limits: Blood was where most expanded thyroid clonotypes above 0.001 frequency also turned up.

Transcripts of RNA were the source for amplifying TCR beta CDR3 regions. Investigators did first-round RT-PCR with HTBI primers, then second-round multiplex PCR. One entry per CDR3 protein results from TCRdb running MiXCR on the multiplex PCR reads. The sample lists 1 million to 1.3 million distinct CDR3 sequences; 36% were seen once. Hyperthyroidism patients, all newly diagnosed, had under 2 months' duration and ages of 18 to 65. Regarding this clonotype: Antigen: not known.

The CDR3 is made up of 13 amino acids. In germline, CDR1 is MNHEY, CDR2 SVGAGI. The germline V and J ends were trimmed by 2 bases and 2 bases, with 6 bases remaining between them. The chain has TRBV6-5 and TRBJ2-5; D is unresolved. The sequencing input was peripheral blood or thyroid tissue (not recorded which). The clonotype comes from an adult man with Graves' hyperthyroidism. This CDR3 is CASSYVRQETQYF. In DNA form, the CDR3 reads TGTGCCAGCAGTTACGTCAGACAAGAGACCCAGTACTTC.